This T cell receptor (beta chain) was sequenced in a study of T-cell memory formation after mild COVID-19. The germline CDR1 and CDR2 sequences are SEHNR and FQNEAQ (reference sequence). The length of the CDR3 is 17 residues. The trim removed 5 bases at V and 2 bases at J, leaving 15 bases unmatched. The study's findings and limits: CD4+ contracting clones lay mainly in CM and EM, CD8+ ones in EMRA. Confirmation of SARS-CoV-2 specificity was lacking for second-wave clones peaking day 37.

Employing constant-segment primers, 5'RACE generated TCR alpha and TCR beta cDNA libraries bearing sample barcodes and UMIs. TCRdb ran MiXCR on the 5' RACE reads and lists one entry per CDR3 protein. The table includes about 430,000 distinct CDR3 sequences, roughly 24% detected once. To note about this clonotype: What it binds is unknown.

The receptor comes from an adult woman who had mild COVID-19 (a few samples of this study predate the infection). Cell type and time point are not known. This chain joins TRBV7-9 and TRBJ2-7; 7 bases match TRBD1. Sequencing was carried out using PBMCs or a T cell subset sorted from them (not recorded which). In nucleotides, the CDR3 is TGTGCCAGCAGCGATACTGCTAGGGACAGAGGGGCCTACGAGCAGTACTTC. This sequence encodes CASSDTARDRGAYEQYF.